The TCR beta chain described here comes from a study of OX40 agonist ivuxolimab in advanced cancers. This table comes from immunoSEQ multiplex PCR, and its TCRdb copy is limited to in-frame clones, with some not included. The table has tens of thousands of clones, around nine tenths seen once. The CDR3 is 15 amino acids. Trimming left V 3 bases short and J 6 bases short, with 15 bases between. CDR1 LNHDA and CDR2 SQIVND come from the germline V gene (reference sequence). A history of autoimmune disease or systemic immunosuppression excluded patients. The J gene is TRBJ1-5, the V gene TRBV19; possible D gene TRBD1, 6 bases. Material: CD4+ or CD8+ T cells sorted from blood, obtained in a trial of the OX40 agonist ivuxolimab. This clonotype originated in an adult with an advanced solid tumor such as melanoma, head and neck, liver or kidney cancer. The CDR3 DNA follows: TGTGCCAGTAGTATTCCACAGGGAGGGGGTCAGCCCCAGCATTTT. Its translation is CASSIPQGGGQPQHF.